This T cell receptor (beta chain) was profiled in a study of tumor-infiltrating lymphocytes in localized non-small cell lung cancer. General study points: Available tissue quantity limited TCR sequencing to a patient subset. Tumors had more T cell infiltration than uninvolved lung, per TCRbeta sequencing and CD3 counts.

With regard to this clone: Its antigen is currently unknown.

Assay: immunoSEQ multiplex PCR; the TCRdb copy retains only in-frame clones and omits some. This table has roughly 24,000 clones, approximately 70% appearing once. Germline V CDR1 and CDR2: SEHNR, FQNEAQ (reference sequence). The CDR3 runs 15 residues. V dropped 5 bases and J dropped 2 bases, with 14 bases sitting between them. V is TRBV7-9 and J is TRBJ2-3; maybe TRBD2 (6 bases). This TCR was sampled from a human donor with non-small cell lung cancer. The sample taken for sequencing was lung tumor tissue. The CDR3 sequence: CASSLQRASTDTQYF. The CDR3 DNA is TGTGCCAGCAGCCTACAGCGGGCCTCCACAGATACGCAGTATTTT.